These T cell receptor beta chains were read from a single sample in a study of shared clonotypes between healthy human individuals. Repertoires were generated with immunoSEQ multiplex PCR, while TCRdb's copy carries only in-frame clones and drops some. The profile shows some 2.4 million clones, 93% of them singletons. Sequenced material: naive CD4+ T cells from PBMCs. The receptors here all came from a man between 18 and 29 years old in good health. Some clones in this sample may be carry-over from other donors' samples. The CDR3 runs from the conserved cysteine through the conserved F or W. Fields, in order: V gene, J gene, CDR3 length, D gene, CDR3 DNA, CDR3 protein. The D gene is left open where the match is weak.

TRBV5-1	TRBJ2-7	14	TRBD2	TGCGCCAGCAGCAGGACTAGCGCCTCCTACGAGCAGTACTTC	CASSRTSASYEQYF
TRBV5-4	TRBJ2-3	16	-	TGTGCCAGCAGCCTAGCACCGCGGCGGTCCCCAGATACGCAGTATTTT	CASSLAPRRSPDTQYF
TRBV5-1	TRBJ2-3	16	TRBD2	TGCGCCAGCAGCTTGACTAGCGGGAGCTTCACAGATACGCAGTATTTT	CASSLTSGSFTDTQYF
TRBV29-1	TRBJ2-6	14	-	TGCAGCGTTGTGTCAGGGGCTGGGGCCAACGTCCTGACTTTC	CSVVSGAGANVLTF
TRBV28	TRBJ1-1	12	-	TGTGCCAGCAGTCCCTCGTCCACTGAAGCTTTCTTT	CASSPSSTEAFF
TRBV7-3	TRBJ2-2	16	TRBD1	TGTGCCAGCAGCGTCTCCGGGACAGCGAACACCGGGGAGCTGTTTTTT	CASSVSGTANTGELFF
TRBV27	TRBJ1-1	17	TRBD1	TGTGCCAGCAGTTCATTCTGGACAGGGGGTATGAACACTGAAGCTTTCTTT	CASSSFWTGGMNTEAFF
TRBV7-2	TRBJ2-3	16	-	TGTGCCAGCAGCTTCCTTGGACCCTTAAACACAGATACGCAGTATTTT	CASSFLGPLNTDTQYF
TRBV5-5	TRBJ2-1	15	-	TGTGCCAGCAGCTTGGGGGTACCCCGGGTCAATGAGCAGTTCTTC	CASSLGVPRVNEQFF
TRBV19	TRBJ2-1	18	TRBD2	TGTGCCAGTAGTACGACTCGAGGGGGACTAGCGGCCAACAATGAGCAGTTCTTC	CASSTTRGGLAANNEQFF
TRBV18	TRBJ2-5	11	-	TGTGCCAGCTCAGAAAAAGAGACCCAGTACTTC	CASSEKETQYF
TRBV28	TRBJ2-1	16	-	TGTGCCAGCAGTTCATGGACGGCGAGCTCCTACAATGAGCAGTTCTTC	CASSSWTASSYNEQFF
TRBV6-6	TRBJ1-2	15	TRBD1	TGTGCCAGCAGTACCCAACCGGGACAGGGAAATGGCTACACCTTC	CASSTQPGQGNGYTF
TRBV19	TRBJ2-5	16	TRBD1	TGTGCCAGTAGTACACCGGGGGACAGGGTTATTGAGACCCAGTACTTC	CASSTPGDRVIETQYF
TRBV2	TRBJ2-7	17	TRBD2	TGTGCCAGCATCCTAAGGAGCGGGAGGGCCCCCGACTACGAGCAGTACTTC	CASILRSGRAPDYEQYF
TRBV27	TRBJ2-3	19	TRBD2	TGTGCCAGCAGTCGGACCCCACTGCCGGGACTAGAGAGCACAGATACGCAGTATTTT	CASSRTPLPGLESTDTQYF
TRBV6-6	TRBJ1-1	14	TRBD1	TGTGCCAGCAGGCCGGGACAGGGGAACACTGAAGCTTTCTTT	CASRPGQGNTEAFF